Below are 4 T cell receptor beta chains sequenced from a single sample in a study of CD8+ T cells in alopecia areata. Isolated RNA was reverse transcribed into cDNA used as the sequencing template. The method was immunoSEQ multiplex PCR; TCRdb's version includes in-frame clones alone and lacks a portion of them. The repertoire consists of roughly 140,000 clones, with about 51% occurring once and the leading ten covering 0.95% to 1%. Material: CD4+ T cells sorted from blood, obtained at week 0. These receptors were obtained from a human donor with alopecia areata.

The V gene is TRBV6-5, the J gene TRBJ2-3; the D is unclear. This CDR3 is built from 13 residues. Germline CDR1 is MNHEY and CDR2 is SVGAGI. V was pared by 2 bases and J by 1 base, with 4 bases between. The CDR3 protein is CASSYRGTDTQYF. The DNA of the CDR3 is TGTGCCAGCAGTTACCGAGGCACAGATACGCAGTATTTT.

The gene calls are TRBV29-1 and TRBJ2-1, with 8 bases lining up with TRBD2. Germline V lookup: CDR1 SQVTM, CDR2 ANQGSEA. Trimming took 5 bases from V and 6 from J; bases not matched to a gene: 6. This CDR3 contains 13 residues. The CDR3, as DNA: TGCAGCGTTCTCCGGGAGGGCTCCAATGAGCAGTTCTTC. Translated, it gives CSVLREGSNEQFF.

This clone came up a few times. The V call is TRBV30, the J call TRBJ2-6; 7 positions agree with TRBD1. CDR1 is GTSNPN, CDR2 SVGIG, per germline (reference sequence). Trimming at V came to 1 base and at J to 0 bases, leaving 6 bases not matched to a gene. The CDR3 length is 17 residues. CDR3 sequence (DNA): TGTGCCTGGAGTGAGGACAGGATTTACTCTGGGGCCAACGTCCTGACTTTC. It encodes CAWSEDRIYSGANVLTF.

The chain combines TRBV5-1 with TRBJ2-3; the D gene is possibly TRBD2 (6 bases). V shed 2 bases and J shed 3 bases, with 10 bases lying between them. The CDR3 is 14 amino acids. The germline V gene has CDR1 SGHRS and CDR2 YFSETQ. This CDR3 is CASSFTGVTDTQYF. In DNA form, the CDR3 reads TGCGCCAGCAGCTTTACGGGAGTAACAGATACGCAGTATTTT. The whole variable domain, filled in from reference TRBV5-1 and TRBJ2-3, reads KAGVTQTPRYLIKTRGQQVTLSCSPISGHRSVSWYQQTPGQGLQFLFEYFSETQRNKGNFPGRFSGRQFSNSRSEMNVSTLELGDSALYLCASSFTGVTDTQYFGPGTRLTVL.